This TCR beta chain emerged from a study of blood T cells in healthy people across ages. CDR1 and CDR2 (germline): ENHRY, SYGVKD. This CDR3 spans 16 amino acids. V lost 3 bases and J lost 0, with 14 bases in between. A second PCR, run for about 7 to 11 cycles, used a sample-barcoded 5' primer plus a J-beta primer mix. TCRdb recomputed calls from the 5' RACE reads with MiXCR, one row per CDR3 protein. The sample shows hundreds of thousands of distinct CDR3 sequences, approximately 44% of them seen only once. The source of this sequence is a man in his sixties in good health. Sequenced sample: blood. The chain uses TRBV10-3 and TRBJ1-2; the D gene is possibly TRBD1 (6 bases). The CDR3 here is CAISDPGTTTNYGYTF. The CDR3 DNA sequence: TGTGCCATCAGTGATCCCGGGACAACTACTAACTATGGCTACACCTTC.